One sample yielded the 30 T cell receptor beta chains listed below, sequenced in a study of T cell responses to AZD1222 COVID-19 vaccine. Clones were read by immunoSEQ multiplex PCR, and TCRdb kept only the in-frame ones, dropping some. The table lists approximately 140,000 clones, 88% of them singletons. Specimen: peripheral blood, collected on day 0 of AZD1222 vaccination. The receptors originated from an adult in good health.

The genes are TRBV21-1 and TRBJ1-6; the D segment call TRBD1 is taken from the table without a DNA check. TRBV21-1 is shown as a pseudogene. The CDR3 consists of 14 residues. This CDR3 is CASSNGTGDSPLHF. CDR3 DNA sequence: TGTGCCAGCAGCAACGGGACAGGGGACTCACCCCTCCACTTT.

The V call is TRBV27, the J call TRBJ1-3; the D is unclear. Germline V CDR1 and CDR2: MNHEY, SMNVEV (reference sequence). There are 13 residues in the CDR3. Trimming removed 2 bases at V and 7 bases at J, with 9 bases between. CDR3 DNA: TGTGCCAGCAGTTTAAGAGGCTCCAACACCATATATTTT. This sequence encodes CASSLRGSNTIYF.

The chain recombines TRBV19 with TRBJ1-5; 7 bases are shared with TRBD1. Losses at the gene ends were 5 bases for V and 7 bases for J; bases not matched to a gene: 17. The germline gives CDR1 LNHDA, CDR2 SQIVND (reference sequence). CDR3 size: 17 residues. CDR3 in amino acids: CASSWGPGQGGRQPQHF. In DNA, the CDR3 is TGTGCCAGTAGTTGGGGGCCGGGCCAGGGGGGTAGACAGCCCCAGCATTTT.

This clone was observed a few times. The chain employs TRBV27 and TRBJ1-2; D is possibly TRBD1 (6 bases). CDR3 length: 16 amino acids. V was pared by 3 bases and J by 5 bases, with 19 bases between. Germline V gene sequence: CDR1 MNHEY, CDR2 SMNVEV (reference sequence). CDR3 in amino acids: CASSFSLGGSLYGYTF. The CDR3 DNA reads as TGTGCCAGCAGTTTTTCTTTAGGGGGGAGTTTGTATGGCTACACCTTC.

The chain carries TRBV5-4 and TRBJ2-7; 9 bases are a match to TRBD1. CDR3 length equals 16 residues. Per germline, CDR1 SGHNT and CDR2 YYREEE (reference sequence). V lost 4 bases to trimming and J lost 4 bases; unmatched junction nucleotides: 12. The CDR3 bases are TGTGCCAGCAGCCCAGGTGGGACAGGGATTCGGTACGAGCAGTACTTC. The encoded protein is CASSPGGTGIRYEQYF.

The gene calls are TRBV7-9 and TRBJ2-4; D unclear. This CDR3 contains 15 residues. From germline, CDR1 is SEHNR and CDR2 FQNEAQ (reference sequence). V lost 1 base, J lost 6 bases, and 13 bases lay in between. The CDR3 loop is CASSLGLTAGNIQYF. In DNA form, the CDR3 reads TGTGCCAGCAGCTTAGGGCTTACAGCCGGAAACATTCAGTACTTC.

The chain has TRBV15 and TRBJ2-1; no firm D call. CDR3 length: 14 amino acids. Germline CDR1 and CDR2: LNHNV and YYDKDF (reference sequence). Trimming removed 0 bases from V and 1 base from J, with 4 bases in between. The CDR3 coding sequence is TGTGCCACCAGCAGAGAGGGGTCCTACAATGAGCAGTTCTTC. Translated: CATSREGSYNEQFF.

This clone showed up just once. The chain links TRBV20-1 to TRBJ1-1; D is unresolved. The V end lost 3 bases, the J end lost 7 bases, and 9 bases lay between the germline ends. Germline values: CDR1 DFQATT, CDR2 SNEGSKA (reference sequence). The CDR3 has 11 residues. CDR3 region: CSASPTSEAFF. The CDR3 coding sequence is TGCAGTGCTAGCCCTACAAGTGAAGCTTTCTTT.

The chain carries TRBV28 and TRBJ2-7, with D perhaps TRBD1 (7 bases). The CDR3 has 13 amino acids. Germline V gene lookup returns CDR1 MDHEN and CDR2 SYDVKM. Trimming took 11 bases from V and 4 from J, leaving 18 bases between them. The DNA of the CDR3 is TGTGCCGGGGGAGGAGGGGGCTTATACGAGCAGTACTTC. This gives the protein CAGGGGGLYEQYF. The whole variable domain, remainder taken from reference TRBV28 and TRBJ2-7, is DVKVTQSSRYLVKRTGEKVFLECVQDMDHENMFWYRQDPGLGLRLIYFSYDVKMKEKGDIPEGYSVSREKKERFSLILESASTNQTSMYLCAGGGGGLYEQYFGPGTRLTVT.

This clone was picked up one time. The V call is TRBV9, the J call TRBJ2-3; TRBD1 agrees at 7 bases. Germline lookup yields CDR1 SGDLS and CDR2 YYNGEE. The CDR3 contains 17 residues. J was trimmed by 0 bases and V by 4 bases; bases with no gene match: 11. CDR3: CASSRGQTTTSTDTQYF. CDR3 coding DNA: TGTGCCAGCAGCAGGGGACAGACGACAACTAGCACAGATACGCAGTATTTT.

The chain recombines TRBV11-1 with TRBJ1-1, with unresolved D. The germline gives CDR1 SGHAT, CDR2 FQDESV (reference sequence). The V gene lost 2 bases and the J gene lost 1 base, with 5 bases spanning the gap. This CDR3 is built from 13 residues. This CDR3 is CASSLRENTEAFF. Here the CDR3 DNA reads TGTGCCAGCAGCTTAAGGGAGAACACTGAAGCTTTCTTT.

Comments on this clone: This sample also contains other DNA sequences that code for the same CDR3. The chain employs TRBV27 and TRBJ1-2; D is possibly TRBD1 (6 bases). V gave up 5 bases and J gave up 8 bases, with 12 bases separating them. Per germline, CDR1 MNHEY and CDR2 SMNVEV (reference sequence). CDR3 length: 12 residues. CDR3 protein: CASSLRGDGYTF. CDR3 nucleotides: TGTGCCAGCAGTCTCAGGGGAGACGGCTACACCTTC.

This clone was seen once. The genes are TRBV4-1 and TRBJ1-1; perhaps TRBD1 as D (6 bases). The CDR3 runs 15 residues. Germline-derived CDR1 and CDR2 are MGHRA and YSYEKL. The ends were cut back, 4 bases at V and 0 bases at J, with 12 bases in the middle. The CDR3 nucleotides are TGCGCCAGCAGCCCGCGACAGGAACTGAACACTGAAGCTTTCTTT. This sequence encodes CASSPRQELNTEAFF.

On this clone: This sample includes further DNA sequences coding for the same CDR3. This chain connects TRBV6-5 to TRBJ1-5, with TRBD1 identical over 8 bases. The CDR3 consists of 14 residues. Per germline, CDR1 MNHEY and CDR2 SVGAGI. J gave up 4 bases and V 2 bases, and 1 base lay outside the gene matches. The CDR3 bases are TGTGCCAGCAGTTACGGACAGGGAAATCAGCCCCAGCATTTT. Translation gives CASSYGQGNQPQHF.

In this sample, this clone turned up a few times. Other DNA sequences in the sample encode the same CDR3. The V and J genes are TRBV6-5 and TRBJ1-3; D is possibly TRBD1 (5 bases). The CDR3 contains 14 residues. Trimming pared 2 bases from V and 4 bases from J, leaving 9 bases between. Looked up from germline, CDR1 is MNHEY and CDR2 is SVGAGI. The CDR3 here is CASSYGGSGNTIYF. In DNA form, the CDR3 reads TGTGCCAGCAGTTACGGGGGTTCCGGAAACACCATATATTTT.

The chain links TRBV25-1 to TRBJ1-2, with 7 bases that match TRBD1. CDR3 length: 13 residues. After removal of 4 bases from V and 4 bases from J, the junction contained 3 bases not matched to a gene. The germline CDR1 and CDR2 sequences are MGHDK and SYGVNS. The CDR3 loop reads CASSGDRSYGYTF. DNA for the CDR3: TGTGCCAGCAGTGGGGACAGAAGCTATGGCTACACCTTC.

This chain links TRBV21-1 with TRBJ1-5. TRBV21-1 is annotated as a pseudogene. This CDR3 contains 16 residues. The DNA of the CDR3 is TGTGCCAGCACCCTCTTATGGGGATATAGCAATCAGCCCCAGCATTTT. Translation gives CASTLLWGYSNQPQHF.

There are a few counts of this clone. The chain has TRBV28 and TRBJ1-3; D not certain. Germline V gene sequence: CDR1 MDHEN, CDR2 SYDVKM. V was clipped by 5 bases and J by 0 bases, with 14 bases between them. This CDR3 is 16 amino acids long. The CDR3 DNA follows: TGTGCCAGCAGTCAACTTGGACTGGCCTCTGGAAACACCATATATTTT. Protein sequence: CASSQLGLASGNTIYF.

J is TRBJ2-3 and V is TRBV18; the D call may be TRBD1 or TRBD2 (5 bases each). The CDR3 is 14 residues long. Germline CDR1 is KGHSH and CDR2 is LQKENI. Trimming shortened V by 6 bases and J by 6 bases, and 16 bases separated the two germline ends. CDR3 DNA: TGTGCCAGCTCTCTGAGTGGGGGACCCGATACGCAGTATTTT. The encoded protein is CASSLSGGPDTQYF.

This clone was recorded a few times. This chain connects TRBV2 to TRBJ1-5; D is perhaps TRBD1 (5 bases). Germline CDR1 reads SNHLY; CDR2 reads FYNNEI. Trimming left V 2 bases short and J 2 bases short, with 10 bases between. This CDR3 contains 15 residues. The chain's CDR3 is CASSERLGRNQPQHF. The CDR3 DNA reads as TGTGCCAGCAGTGAAAGGCTGGGACGCAATCAGCCCCAGCATTTT.

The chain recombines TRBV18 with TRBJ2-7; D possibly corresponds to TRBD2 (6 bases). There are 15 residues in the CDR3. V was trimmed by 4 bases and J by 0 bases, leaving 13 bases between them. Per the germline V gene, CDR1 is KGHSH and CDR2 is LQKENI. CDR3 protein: CASSQGLSNSYEQYF. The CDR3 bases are TGTGCCAGCTCACAGGGACTCTCAAACTCCTACGAGCAGTACTTC.

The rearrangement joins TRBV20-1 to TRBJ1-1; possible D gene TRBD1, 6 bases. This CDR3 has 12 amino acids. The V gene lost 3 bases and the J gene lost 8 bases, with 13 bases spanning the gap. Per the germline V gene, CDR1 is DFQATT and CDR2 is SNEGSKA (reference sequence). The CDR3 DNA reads TGCAGTGCTAGTAGAGAGGGGGTGGAAGCTTTCTTT. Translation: CSASREGVEAFF.

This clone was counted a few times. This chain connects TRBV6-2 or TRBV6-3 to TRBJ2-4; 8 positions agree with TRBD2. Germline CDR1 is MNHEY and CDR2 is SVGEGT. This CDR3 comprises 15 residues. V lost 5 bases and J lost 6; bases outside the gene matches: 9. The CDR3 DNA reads TGTGCCAGCAGTCCAACTTCCGCGGGGGGAAACATTCAGTACTTC. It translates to CASSPTSAGGNIQYF.

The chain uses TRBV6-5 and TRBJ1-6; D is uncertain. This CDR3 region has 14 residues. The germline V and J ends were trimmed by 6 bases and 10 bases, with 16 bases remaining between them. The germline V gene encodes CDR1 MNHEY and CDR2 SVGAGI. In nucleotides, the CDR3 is TGTGCCAGCAGGCCGGCGGAGGGTGGATCACCCCTCCACTTT. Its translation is CASRPAEGGSPLHF.

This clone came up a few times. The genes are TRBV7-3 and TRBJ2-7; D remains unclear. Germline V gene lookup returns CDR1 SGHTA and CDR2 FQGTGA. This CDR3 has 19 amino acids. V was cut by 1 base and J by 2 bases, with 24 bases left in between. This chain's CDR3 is CASSLMGSVGSQAPYEQYF. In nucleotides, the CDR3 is TGTGCCAGCAGCTTAATGGGATCGGTAGGGTCCCAGGCCCCCTACGAGCAGTACTTC.

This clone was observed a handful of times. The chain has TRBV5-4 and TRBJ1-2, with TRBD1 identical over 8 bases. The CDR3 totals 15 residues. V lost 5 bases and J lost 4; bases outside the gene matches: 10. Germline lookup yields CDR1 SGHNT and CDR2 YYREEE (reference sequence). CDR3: CASSPGQGESYGYTF. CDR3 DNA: TGTGCCAGCAGTCCCGGACAGGGAGAAAGCTATGGCTACACCTTC.

This chain's CDR3 is CASSLQPTDYGYTF. In nucleotides, the CDR3 is TGCGCCAGCAGCCTGCAACCGACGGACTATGGCTACACCTTC. The V and J genes are TRBV5-1 and TRBJ1-2; no clear D. Germline loops: CDR1 SGHRS, CDR2 YFSETQ. This CDR3 comprises 14 residues. V was shortened by 4 bases and J by 3 bases, with 13 bases between the two germline ends.

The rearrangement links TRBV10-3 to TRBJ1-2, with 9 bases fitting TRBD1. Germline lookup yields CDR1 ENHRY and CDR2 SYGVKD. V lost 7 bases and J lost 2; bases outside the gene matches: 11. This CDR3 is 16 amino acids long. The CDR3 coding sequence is TGTGCCATCACGGTTAGTGGGACAGGGAGGAACTATGGCTACACCTTC. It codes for CAITVSGTGRNYGYTF.

The CDR3 is CASSPAADTQYF. DNA for the CDR3: TGTGCCAGCTCACCAGCAGCAGATACGCAGTATTTT. The chain links TRBV18 to TRBJ2-3; D unclear. Per the germline V gene, CDR1 is KGHSH and CDR2 is LQKENI. The CDR3 sequence is 12 residues long. Trimming removed 2 bases at V and 4 bases at J, with 4 bases between.

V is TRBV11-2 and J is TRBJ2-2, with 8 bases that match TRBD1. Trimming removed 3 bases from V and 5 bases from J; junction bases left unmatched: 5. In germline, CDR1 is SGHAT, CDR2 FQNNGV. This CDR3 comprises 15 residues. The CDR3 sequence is CASSLSQGETGELFF. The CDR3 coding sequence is TGTGCCAGCAGCTTGTCACAGGGGGAGACCGGGGAGCTGTTTTTT.